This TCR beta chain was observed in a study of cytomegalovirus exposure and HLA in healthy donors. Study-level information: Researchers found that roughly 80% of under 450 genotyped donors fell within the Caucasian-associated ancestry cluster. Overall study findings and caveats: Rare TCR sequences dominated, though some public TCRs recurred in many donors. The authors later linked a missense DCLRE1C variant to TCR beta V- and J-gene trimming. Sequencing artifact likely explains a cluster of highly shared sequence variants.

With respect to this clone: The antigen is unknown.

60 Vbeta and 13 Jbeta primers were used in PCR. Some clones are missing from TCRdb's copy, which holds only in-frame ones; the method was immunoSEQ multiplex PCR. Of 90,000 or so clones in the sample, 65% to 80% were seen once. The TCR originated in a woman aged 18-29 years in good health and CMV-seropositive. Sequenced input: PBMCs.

The CDR3 nucleotides are TGCGCCAGCAGCTCTACTAGCGGGGGTACCTACAATGAGCAGTTCTTC. It is translated as CASSSTSGGTYNEQFF. The chain uses TRBV5-1 and TRBJ2-1, with 11 bases matching TRBD2. CDR1 and CDR2 from the germline V gene are SGHRS and YFSETQ. The ends lost 3 bases at V and 2 bases at J; junction bases unmatched: 4. This CDR3 is 16 amino acids long. The full variable domain, completed using reference TRBV5-1 and TRBJ2-1, is KAGVTQTPRYLIKTRGQQVTLSCSPISGHRSVSWYQQTPGQGLQFLFEYFSETQRNKGNFPGRFSGRQFSNSRSEMNVSTLELGDSALYLCASSSTSGGTYNEQFFGPGTRLTVL.